The rows below give T cell receptor beta chains drawn from one sample of a study of cytomegalovirus exposure and HLA in healthy donors. The assay was immunoSEQ multiplex PCR, and TCRdb's table has in-frame clones only and misses some. The sample records 90,000 to 130,000 clones, around nine tenths being singletons. The specimen sequenced was PBMCs. The receptors shown here come from a woman aged 25-40 years in good health and CMV-seropositive. Both conserved end residues are part of each CDR3. Fields, in order: V gene, CDR3 protein.

>TRBV5-6
CASSFTQRMEQTYEQYF
>TRBV7-6
CASSLEQGWRGSYNEQFF
>TRBV7-2
CASSLVSGPSYEQYF
>TRBV2
CASSGDPNYGYTF
>TRBV15
CATSTVGGGQDTQYF
>TRBV4-2
CASSQTQGTAYGYTF
>TRBV28
CASSTAANYGYTF
>TRBV30
CAWSVRLWDRGLYEQYF
>TRBV28
CASRERETQYF
>TRBV6-4
CASSATGTGGNEQFF
>TRBV11-3
CASSLDREVYEQYF
>TRBV30
CAWRAEQGAEVGELFF
>TRBV4-1
CASSRGLAGQETQYF
>TRBV28
CASSFGLRDTPNEKLFF
>TRBV9
CASTEGVGTEAFF
>TRBV5-6
CASSRTTNYGYTF
>TRBV5-8
CASAWDRPSSGGYTF
>TRBV4-3
CASSQTLGDTQYF
>TRBV15
CATSSTSRREDYTDTQYF
>TRBV2
CASSPTVVNTEAFF
>TRBV29-1
CSGATEDTQYF
>TRBV29-1
CSVAMSNTGELFF
>TRBV9
CASSVAARGYEQYF
>TRBV7-2
CASSLAGQGGYEQYF